This T cell receptor (beta chain) was identified in a study of shared clonotypes between healthy human individuals. TCRdb's copy holds only in-frame clones and misses some; the assay was immunoSEQ multiplex PCR. The sample has hundreds of thousands of clones, around 80% seen once. The germline V gene has CDR1 SNHLY and CDR2 FYNNEI. V was clipped by 4 bases and J by 1 base, with 7 bases between them. This CDR3 has 13 amino acids. The genes are TRBV2 and TRBJ1-2; D is perhaps TRBD1 (6 bases). The source is a woman between 40 and 50 years old in good health. Some clones in this sample may be carry-over from other donors' samples. Sequencing used PBMCs. This CDR3 reads CASSVDSNYGYTF. CDR3 DNA sequence: TGTGCCAGCAGTGTGGACAGTAACTATGGCTACACCTTC.